This TCR beta chain was identified in a study of chemoradiotherapy in HPV16-positive cancers (dated by TCRdb to the early 2020s). About the full investigation: Using functional T-cell assays on cells from a couple of HPV16-positive patients, the researchers defined candidate HPV-specific T-cell clones and common TCR motifs. Whether T-cell immunity against the HPV oncoproteins E6 and E7 changes during chemoradiotherapy and whether survival is affected by this immunity were examined in the study. TCR repertoires from more than 70 patients with HPV-related cancers were then used to track the candidate HPV-specific TCRs and motifs.

Comment on this clone: What this receptor recognizes is not known. Base-call qualities are not available, and no considerably larger clone is one nucleotide away.

Repertoires were sampled repeatedly over the course of chemoradiotherapy, so clonal expansion could be followed in the tumor microenvironment. The library was generated by the immunoSEQ multiplex PCR assay. Drawn from immuneACCESS, this table holds only the in-frame rearrangements with V and J called that TCRdb kept. Clones are partly lost; checked studies trace under half to an unresolved V gene and leave the rest unexplained. This sample is represented by roughly 32,000 clones; 89% of them were singletons. Around 3% of the sample rests with the top ten. CDR1 is given as MGHDK and CDR2 as SYGVNS, both from the germline V gene. Spanning cysteine to phenylalanine, the CDR3 consists of 13 amino acids. Kept here is only the CDR3 DNA, which spans 39 bases and is read in frame from base 1. The V and J ends are trimmed by 5 bases and 1 base, leaving 8 bases between them. What the work shows at the level of the full study, not this receptor alone: Improved recurrence-free survival in HPV16-positive patients was associated with expansion of HPV-responsive T cells during chemoradiotherapy. The functional definition of HPV-specific T cells was derived from only a couple of HPV16-positive patients, and the survival association was reported for HPV16-positive patients. Expansion of candidate HPV-specific clones and E7-related TCR motifs was observed in the tumor microenvironment during treatment, whereas no such expansion was observed for non-HPV-specific T cells.

The specimen comprised blood, sampled from a patient who underwent chemoradiotherapy. This chain joins TRBV25-1 to TRBJ1-1; matching of 5 bases hints at TRBD1 as the D gene. This TCR was recovered from a human donor with HPV-associated anogenital cancer. The CDR3 protein: CASSFGQNTEAFF. The nucleotide sequence reads TGTGCCAGCAGTTTCGGACAGAACACTGAAGCTTTCTTT.